This paragraph covers one T cell receptor beta chain sequence. These data are taken from a study of blood T cell repertoires in COVID-19. In the study overall: Samples came from the United States, Italy and Spain, spanning acute and convalescent COVID-19. The analysed material was cDNA or gDNA that came from T cells, B-cell-depleted T cells, or PBMCs.

Original processing methods: Amplification with reference gene primers provided the estimates of nucleated cell counts. Clones were sequenced by immunoSEQ multiplex PCR, and TCRdb holds only the in-frame ones, with some missing. The D gene and trimming were derived from the DNA, and the V and J assignments and clone size from that table. The sample carries under 85,000 clones, roughly 86% recorded once. This clonotype originated in a man aged 65-85 years with acute or convalescent COVID-19. The sample consisted of peripheral blood.

In DNA, the CDR3 is TGTGCCACCAGTGATTCAACAGGCTTTCAACACTCTTACAATGAGCAGTTCTTC. It yields the protein CATSDSTGFQHSYNEQFF. V usage is TRBV24-1 and J usage is TRBJ2-1; D might be TRBD1 (5 bases). V was pared by 2 bases and J by 4 bases, with 20 bases between. The CDR3 sequence is 18 residues long. CDR1 and CDR2 (germline): KGHDR, SFDVKD.